These T cell receptor beta chains were read from a single sample in a study of T cell repertoires in cytomegalovirus infection. TCRdb re-derived calls from the reads in MiXCR, one entry per CDR3 protein. The sample yields fewer than 700,000 distinct CDR3 sequences, approximately 25% seen once. The specimen sequenced was CD8+ T cells from PBMCs. The receptors derive from a human donor in good health (CMV status not recorded). Some clones in this sample may be carry-over from other donors' samples. CDR3s include the opening cysteine and the closing phenylalanine or tryptophan. Fields, in order: clone size, D gene, V gene, J gene, CDR3 protein, CDR3 DNA. The D gene is left open where the match is weak. Size is stated for part of the rows, as once, few or many counts, or as a class when the clone is expanded.

size: NA
D: NA
V: TRBV4-1
J: TRBJ2-3
CDR3: CASSQAGVGNTQYF
DNA: TGCGCCAGCAGCCAAGCGGGGGTCGGGAATACGCAGTATTTT

size: NA
D: TRBD2
V: TRBV20-1
J: TRBJ2-5
CDR3: CSADAPGLAGEETQYF
DNA: TGCAGTGCAGACGCCCCGGGACTAGCGGGGGAAGAGACCCAGTACTTC

size: many
D: NA
V: TRBV7-6
J: TRBJ1-5
CDR3: CASSPGGVAQPQHF
DNA: TGTGCCAGCAGCCCGGGGGGAGTAGCTCAGCCCCAGCATTTT

size: few
D: NA
V: TRBV7-8
J: TRBJ2-2
CDR3: CVSRDLRLAGNTGELFF
DNA: TGTGTCAGCAGAGATTTGAGACTCGCTGGGAACACCGGGGAGCTGTTTTTT

size: many
D: NA
V: TRBV7-8
J: TRBJ1-5
CDR3: CASSFRGGSNQPQHF
DNA: TGTGCCAGCAGCTTTCGAGGGGGTAGCAATCAGCCCCAGCATTTT

size: NA
D: NA
V: TRBV29-1
J: TRBJ2-1
CDR3: CSVEGSGTYNEQFF
DNA: TGCAGCGTTGAAGGTAGCGGAACCTACAATGAGCAGTTCTTC

size: NA
D: NA
V: TRBV29-1
J: TRBJ1-3
CDR3: CSVTREDSGNTIYF
DNA: TGCAGCGTCACAAGGGAGGACTCTGGAAACACCATATATTTT

size: NA
D: NA
V: TRBV29-1
J: TRBJ2-7
CDR3: CSVVWRTSYEQYF
DNA: TGCAGCGTTGTCTGGCGGACCTCCTACGAGCAGTACTTC

size: once
D: TRBD2
V: TRBV19
J: TRBJ2-2
CDR3: CASSYELAGANTGELFF
DNA: TGTGCCAGTAGTTATGAACTAGCGGGGGCGAACACCGGGGAGCTGTTTTTT

size: few
D: NA
V: TRBV20-1
J: TRBJ1-5
CDR3: CSAREDRSNQPQHF
DNA: TGCAGTGCTAGAGAAGACAGGAGCAATCAGCCCCAGCATTTT

size: many
D: TRBD1
V: TRBV7-9
J: TRBJ2-1
CDR3: CASSLYETGYGEQFF
DNA: TGTGCCAGCAGCTTATACGAGACAGGGTACGGTGAGCAGTTCTTC

size: NA
D: NA
V: TRBV27
J: TRBJ2-1
CDR3: CASSFVASYNEQFF
DNA: TGTGCCAGCAGTTTTGTGGCCTCCTACAATGAGCAGTTCTTC

size: NA
D: TRBD1
V: TRBV29-1
J: TRBJ1-2
CDR3: CSVDDDRGTNYGYTF
DNA: TGCAGCGTTGACGACGACAGGGGGACTAACTATGGCTACACCTTC

size: NA
D: NA
V: TRBV7-2
J: TRBJ2-7
CDR3: CASSHLERDEQYF
DNA: TGTGCCAGCAGTCACCTTGAAAGAGACGAGCAGTACTTC

size: few
D: TRBD1
V: TRBV9
J: TRBJ1-6
CDR3: CASSVNRGTGSSPLHF
DNA: TGTGCCAGCAGCGTTAACAGGGGAACGGGGTCCTCACCCCTCCACTTT

size: many
D: NA
V: TRBV28
J: TRBJ2-5
CDR3: CASSTETQYF
DNA: TGTGCCAGCAGCACAGAGACCCAGTACTTC

size: few
D: NA
V: TRBV19
J: TRBJ2-7
CDR3: CASSPVDRGSYEQYF
DNA: TGTGCCAGTAGTCCCGTCGACCGAGGCTCCTACGAGCAGTACTTC

size: few
D: TRBD2
V: TRBV20-1
J: TRBJ2-5
CDR3: CSARDLIGGGAVHQETQYF
DNA: TGCAGTGCTAGAGATCTGATCGGCGGGGGAGCCGTCCACCAAGAGACCCAGTACTTC

size: many
D: TRBD2
V: TRBV7-2
J: TRBJ2-3
CDR3: CASSFPSSGGAADTQYF
DNA: TGTGCCAGCAGCTTCCCTTCTAGCGGGGGGGCCGCAGATACGCAGTATTTT

size: NA
D: NA
V: TRBV4-3
J: TRBJ2-3
CDR3: CASSQDGFGGPDFTQYF
DNA: TGCGCCAGCAGCCAAGATGGTTTCGGGGGCCCGGACTTCACGCAGTATTTT

size: NA
D: TRBD2
V: TRBV6-1
J: TRBJ2-2
CDR3: CASRTLAGGDTGELFF
DNA: TGTGCCAGCAGGACTCTAGCGGGGGGGGACACCGGGGAGCTGTTTTTT

size: NA
D: NA
V: TRBV7-2
J: TRBJ2-1
CDR3: CASGLSGGPYNEQFF
DNA: TGTGCCAGCGGCTTAAGTGGGGGCCCTTACAATGAGCAGTTCTTC

size: many
D: TRBD1
V: TRBV12-3/TRBV12-4
J: TRBJ2-3
CDR3: CASSLGETGGRDTQYF
DNA: TGTGCCAGCAGTTTAGGGGAGACAGGGGGAAGAGATACGCAGTATTTT

size: few
D: NA
V: TRBV20-1
J: TRBJ2-3
CDR3: CSARARSTRATDTQYF
DNA: TGCAGTGCTAGAGCCCGTTCAACCAGAGCCACAGATACGCAGTATTTT

size: many
D: NA
V: TRBV7-8
J: TRBJ2-3
CDR3: CASSPPTDTQYF
DNA: TGTGCCAGCAGCCCCCCCACAGATACGCAGTATTTT

size: NA
D: TRBD2
V: TRBV5-5
J: TRBJ2-1
CDR3: CASSAILAGGDNEQFF
DNA: TGTGCCAGCAGCGCCATACTAGCGGGGGGCGACAATGAGCAGTTCTTC

size: few
D: NA
V: TRBV4-3
J: TRBJ2-1
CDR3: CASSQKHYTSYNEQFF
DNA: TGCGCCAGCAGCCAAAAGCATTACACCTCCTACAATGAGCAGTTCTTC

size: many
D: NA
V: TRBV28
J: TRBJ2-5
CDR3: CASRGTQETQYF
DNA: TGTGCCAGCAGGGGGACCCAAGAGACCCAGTACTTC

size: many
D: NA
V: TRBV7-2
J: TRBJ1-1
CDR3: CASSPHRPPNTEAFF
DNA: TGTGCCAGCAGCCCTCACCGGCCCCCAAACACTGAAGCTTTCTTT

size: few
D: TRBD1
V: TRBV12-3/TRBV12-4
J: TRBJ1-1
CDR3: CASSLPDRGAEAFF
DNA: TGTGCCAGCAGTTTGCCCGACAGGGGTGCTGAAGCTTTCTTT

size: few
D: NA
V: TRBV28
J: TRBJ2-4
CDR3: CASTLSQAKNIQYF
DNA: TGTGCCAGCACTCTCTCTCAAGCCAAAAACATTCAGTACTTC

size: many
D: NA
V: TRBV7-8
J: TRBJ1-4
CDR3: CASSLALRRDNNEKLFF
DNA: TGTGCCAGCAGCTTAGCCCTCCGACGGGATAATAATGAAAAACTGTTTTTT

size: NA
D: NA
V: TRBV6-6
J: TRBJ2-5
CDR3: CASSYPGRDGAQETQYF
DNA: TGTGCCAGCAGTTACCCGGGCCGGGACGGAGCCCAAGAGACCCAGTACTTC

size: many
D: TRBD1
V: TRBV7-6
J: TRBJ2-5
CDR3: CASRPRTGAFQETQYF
DNA: TGTGCCAGCAGACCCCGGACAGGGGCCTTCCAAGAGACCCAGTACTTC

size: few
D: TRBD2
V: TRBV28
J: TRBJ2-3
CDR3: CASIAGIREGGRNTQYF
DNA: TGTGCCAGCATCGCCGGGATCCGGGAGGGGGGCAGGAATACGCAGTATTTT

size: few
D: NA
V: TRBV20-1
J: TRBJ2-7
CDR3: CSARDRARMVYEQYF
DNA: TGCAGTGCTAGAGATAGGGCTAGGATGGTCTACGAGCAGTACTTC

size: many
D: NA
V: TRBV6-1
J: TRBJ2-7
CDR3: CASSGLGRLTYEQYF
DNA: TGTGCCAGCAGCGGTCTAGGGAGGCTTACCTACGAGCAGTACTTC

size: once
D: TRBD1
V: TRBV6-6
J: TRBJ2-2
CDR3: CASSPVPGQGNTGELFF
DNA: TGTGCCAGCAGCCCCGTCCCGGGACAGGGTAACACCGGGGAGCTGTTTTTT

size: NA
D: NA
V: TRBV7-2
J: TRBJ2-5
CDR3: CASSLNPVRETQYF
DNA: TGTGCCAGCAGCTTAAATCCCGTCCGGGAGACCCAGTACTTC

size: NA
D: TRBD2
V: TRBV5-4
J: TRBJ2-3
CDR3: CASSLPTGGAPDTQYF
DNA: TGTGCCAGCAGCTTGCCTACCGGGGGGGCCCCAGATACGCAGTATTTT

size: few
D: NA
V: TRBV14
J: TRBJ1-1
CDR3: CASSEVGKGVNTEAFF
DNA: TGTGCCAGCAGCGAAGTTGGGAAGGGGGTCAACACTGAAGCTTTCTTT

size: NA
D: TRBD1
V: TRBV29-1
J: TRBJ2-3
CDR3: CSVAGTGVSLTDTQYF
DNA: TGCAGCGTCGCCGGGACAGGGGTCAGCCTCACAGATACGCAGTATTTT

size: many
D: NA
V: TRBV7-9
J: TRBJ2-5
CDR3: CASSLMETQYF
DNA: TGTGCCAGCAGCTTAATGGAGACCCAGTACTTC

size: once
D: NA
V: TRBV15
J: TRBJ1-1
CDR3: CATSRAREGSRWNTEAFF
DNA: TGTGCCACCAGCAGAGCGCGTGAAGGCTCGCGATGGAACACTGAAGCTTTCTTT

size: many
D: NA
V: TRBV7-2
J: TRBJ2-3
CDR3: CASSLGPLGTDTQYF
DNA: TGTGCCAGCAGCTTAGGGCCCCTTGGCACAGATACGCAGTATTTT

size: many
D: TRBD2
V: TRBV7-9
J: TRBJ2-1
CDR3: CASSDTSGSSYNEQFF
DNA: TGTGCCAGCAGCGATACTAGCGGCTCCTCCTACAATGAGCAGTTCTTC